The 30 T cell receptor beta chains given below trace back to one sample, sequenced in a study of CD8+CD57+ T cells in acquired aplastic anemia. TCR beta VDJ and CDR3 profiling used genomic DNA as template. TCRdb re-called the reads with MiXCR, one entry per CDR3 protein. This sample has 150,000 to 200,000 distinct CDR3 sequences, with under 55% found just once. Sequencing input: sorted CD4+, CD8+, or CD8+CD57+ T cells (not recorded which) from PBMCs. The receptor set was obtained from a human donor in good health.

The chain combines TRBV29-1 with TRBJ1-2; D gene uncertain. Trimming pared 4 bases from V and 8 bases from J, leaving 17 bases between. CDR1 and CDR2 from the germline V gene are SQVTM and ANQGSEA. This CDR3 is built from 13 residues. In DNA form, the CDR3 reads TGCAGCGTTGGCTTGTCGGGTCGAGGGGGCTACACCTTC. This sequence encodes CSVGLSGRGGYTF.

This chain links TRBV19 with TRBJ2-3; 7 positions match TRBD2. From germline, CDR1 is LNHDA and CDR2 SQIVND (reference sequence). The V segment lost 8 bases and the J segment 1 base; nucleotides outside the gene matches: 3. The CDR3 has 13 residues. CDR3 DNA sequence: TGTGCCAGTCTCGCGGGGGGCACAGATACGCAGTATTTT. Translation: CASLAGGTDTQYF.

This clonotype was observed at least ten times. The chain recombines TRBV14 with TRBJ2-1, with D hard to call. Germline V gene lookup returns CDR1 SGHDN and CDR2 FVKESK. Trimming pared 2 bases from V and 8 bases from J, leaving 10 bases between. The CDR3 sequence is 13 residues long. In nucleotides, the CDR3 is TGTGCCAGCAGCCAATCACTACTCCATGAGCAGTTCTTC. It yields the protein CASSQSLLHEQFF.

This clonotype was picked up one time. This chain uses TRBV24-1 with TRBJ2-5; TRBD1 might be the D (6 bases). V lost 5 bases and J 5 bases, leaving 20 bases between the germline ends. Per the germline V gene, CDR1 is KGHDR and CDR2 is SFDVKD. There are 16 residues in the CDR3. The CDR3 loop reads CATSARGWQVKETQYF. CDR3 bases: TGTGCCACCAGTGCTAGGGGGTGGCAGGTAAAGGAGACCCAGTACTTC.

This rearrangement joins TRBV10-2 to TRBJ2-3; 11 bases line up with TRBD2. The CDR3 totals 16 residues. Trimming cost V 5 bases and J 2 bases; bases outside gene matches: 6. CDR1 WSHSY and CDR2 SAAADI come from the germline V gene. The chain's CDR3 is CASSRTSGGYTDTQYF. CDR3 sequence (DNA): TGCGCCAGCAGTCGTACTAGCGGGGGCTACACAGATACGCAGTATTTT.

Comment on this clonotype: Likely a read error: the CDR3 ends without its conserved phenylalanine or tryptophan. This CDR3 is CAISESQGGDQPQHY. CDR3 nucleotide sequence: TGTGCCATCAGTGAGTCGCAGGGCGGGGATCAGCCCCAGCATTAT. The V gene is TRBV10-3, the J gene TRBJ1-5, with D perhaps TRBD1 (5 bases). V shed 0 bases and J shed 5 bases, with 11 bases lying between them. CDR1 ENHRY and CDR2 SYGVKD come from the germline V gene. This CDR3 is built from 15 residues.

The rearrangement uses TRBV2 and TRBJ1-2; TRBD1 aligns across 8 bases. From germline, CDR1 is SNHLY and CDR2 FYNNEI. The CDR3 runs 13 residues. V lost 4 bases, J lost 4 bases, and 2 bases stayed unmatched. The CDR3 here is CASSGDRSYGYTF. CDR3 nucleotide sequence: TGTGCCAGCAGTGGGGACAGGTCCTATGGCTACACCTTC.

The chain links TRBV20-1 to TRBJ2-3; 11 bases match TRBD2. This CDR3 contains 13 residues. J lost 6 bases, V lost 6 bases, and 5 bases had no gene match. Looked up from germline, CDR1 is DFQATT and CDR2 is SNEGSKA (reference sequence). The CDR3 DNA is TGCAGTGCAAGACTAGCGGGATTGGATACGCAGTATTTT. Translation gives CSARLAGLDTQYF.

The chain joins TRBV20-1 to TRBJ2-1; no definite D call. The germline gives CDR1 DFQATT, CDR2 SNEGSKA (reference sequence). CDR3 length: 14 amino acids. Trimming pared 3 bases from V and 4 bases from J, leaving 13 bases between. The CDR3 spells CSASPAPPYNEQFF. CDR3 nucleotides: TGCAGTGCTAGCCCAGCGCCTCCTTACAATGAGCAGTTCTTC.

This clonotype was counted a few times. The CDR3 region has the DNA TGTGCCTGGAGTAAGAACCTAAAAGGACAGGGCGAAATCTATGGCTACACCTTC. Protein product: CAWSKNLKGQGEIYGYTF. The chain is built from TRBV30 and TRBJ1-2, with 8 positions matching TRBD1. The CDR3 loop spans 18 amino acids. The V gene's germline CDR1 is GTSNPN and CDR2 SVGIG (reference sequence). Trimming at V came to 2 bases and at J to 4 bases, leaving 18 bases not matched to a gene.

This clonotype has a handful of counts. A much larger clone differs from this one at a single base, so this may be a read error. The genes are TRBV7-7 and TRBJ1-4; no definite D call. Germline V lookup: CDR1 SSHAT, CDR2 FNYEAQ (reference sequence). The CDR3 is 15 amino acids. DNA of the CDR3: TGTGCTAGCAGCATTTTTCGGGCAACTAATGGAAAACTGTTTTTT. Protein: CASSIFRATNGKLFF.

This chain connects TRBV6-5 to TRBJ1-6, with a possible D match to TRBD1 (5 bases). Germline CDR1 reads MNHEY; CDR2 reads SVGAGI. The V and J ends lost 0 bases and 4 bases respectively, with 10 bases between them. The CDR3 covers 16 residues. The CDR3 DNA is TGTGCCAGCAGTTACTCCGACAGAAAATATAATTCACCCCTCCACTTT. Amino acids: CASSYSDRKYNSPLHF.

With regard to this clonotype: Since no conserved phenylalanine or tryptophan closes the CDR3, a read error is the likely cause. The V and J genes are TRBV2 and TRBJ1-1, with D possibly being TRBD1 (6 bases). Germline CDR1 reads SNHLY; CDR2 reads FYNNEI. V shed 0 bases and J shed 7 bases, with 12 bases lying between them. The CDR3 extends over 14 amino acids. CDR3 loop: CASSEAGGAYEAFL. The CDR3 DNA is TGTGCCAGCAGTGAAGCGGGGGGCGCGTATGAAGCTTTCCTT.

The V and J genes are TRBV10-2 and TRBJ1-4; 10 positions match TRBD1. Germline V gene data show CDR1 as WSHSY and CDR2 as SAAADI. CDR3 length equals 14 residues. V shed 8 bases and J 7 bases; nucleotides not matched to a gene: 7. As DNA, the CDR3 is TGCGCCAGCTGTGGACAGGGGGTTGGTGAAAAACTGTTTTTT. Translated: CASCGQGVGEKLFF.

The chain links TRBV15 to TRBJ1-1; unclear D gene. Trimming left V 3 bases short and J 0 bases short, with 5 bases between. The CDR3 spans 13 residues. Germline assignment: CDR1 LNHNV and CDR2 YYDKDF (reference sequence). The CDR3 here is CATSSTLNTEAFF. The DNA of the CDR3 is TGTGCCACCAGCAGTACGTTGAACACTGAAGCTTTCTTT.

This clonotype was seen only a few times. CDR3 in amino acids: CASSSAGFLFEAFF. DNA of the CDR3: TGTGCCAGCAGTAGTGCAGGGTTTTTGTTTGAAGCTTTCTTT. The chain is built from TRBV28 and TRBJ1-1; possibly TRBD1 for D (5 bases). V dropped 5 bases and J dropped 7 bases, with 17 bases sitting between them. Germline assignment: CDR1 MDHEN and CDR2 SYDVKM. The CDR3 is 14 residues long. Together with reference TRBV28 and TRBJ1-1, the CDR3 gives the full variable domain: DVKVTQSSRYLVKRTGEKVFLECVQDMDHENMFWYRQDPGLGLRLIYFSYDVKMKEKGDIPEGYSVSREKKERFSLILESASTNQTSMYLCASSSAGFLFEAFFGQGTRLTVV.

This clonotype has at least ten counts. The DNA of the CDR3 is TGTGCCAGTAGTATAGTAGGGGTTGGTGAAAAACTGTTTTTT. The encoded protein is CASSIVGVGEKLFF. This sequence joins TRBV19 and TRBJ1-4; D may be TRBD1 (5 bases). Trimming pared 1 base from V and 7 bases from J, leaving 10 bases between. The CDR3 consists of 14 residues. Germline CDR1 reads LNHDA; CDR2 reads SQIVND (reference sequence). The full variable domain, with the rest looked up from reference TRBV19 and TRBJ1-4, is DGGITQSPKYLFRKEGQNVTLSCEQNLNHDAMYWYRQDPGQGLRLIYYSQIVNDFQKGDIAEGYSVSREKKESFPLTVTSAQKNPTAFYLCASSIVGVGEKLFFGSGTQLSVL.

This clonotype has a count of ten or more. The final CDR3 position lacks the conserved phenylalanine or tryptophan, pointing to a likely read error. The chain carries TRBV20-1 and TRBJ2-6; D unresolved. Germline V gives CDR1 DFQATT, CDR2 SNEGSKA (reference sequence). The length of the CDR3 is 13 residues. V was trimmed by 3 bases and J by 4 bases, leaving 7 bases between them. CDR3 bases: TGCAGTGCTAGGCAAGGGGGGGCCAACGTCCTGACTCTC. Its translation is CSARQGGANVLTL.

This rearrangement joins TRBV19 to TRBJ2-5; D call uncertain. V dropped 6 bases and J dropped 5 bases, with 13 bases sitting between them. Germline lookup yields CDR1 LNHDA and CDR2 SQIVND (reference sequence). The CDR3 sequence is 13 residues long. CDR3 region: CASSPVNTETQYF. The CDR3 bases are TGTGCCAGTAGCCCTGTCAATACGGAGACCCAGTACTTC. Full variable domain (outside the CDR3, taken from reference TRBV19 and TRBJ2-5): DGGITQSPKYLFRKEGQNVTLSCEQNLNHDAMYWYRQDPGQGLRLIYYSQIVNDFQKGDIAEGYSVSREKKESFPLTVTSAQKNPTAFYLCASSPVNTETQYFGPGTRLLVL.

This clonotype showed up just a few times. The V and J genes are TRBV7-8 and TRBJ1-1; D gene ambiguous. The V end was cut by 2 bases, the J end by 8 bases, with 9 bases between. The germline gives CDR1 SGHVS, CDR2 FQNEAQ. The CDR3 runs 12 residues. The CDR3, as DNA: TGTGCCAGCAGCTTACAGATGGGGGAAGCTTTCTTT. Translated: CASSLQMGEAFF.

This clonotype was observed many times. This sequence joins TRBV10-1 and TRBJ2-2; D is unclear. Germline V CDR1 and CDR2: WNHNN, SYGVQD (reference sequence). With 3 bases removed from V and 5 bases from J, the gap between germline ends came to 10 bases. The CDR3 is made up of 14 amino acids. CDR3 in DNA: TGCGCCAGCAGTGACCGGTGGGGTACCGGGGAGCTGTTTTTT. Protein: CASSDRWGTGELFF.

The chain employs TRBV12-3 or TRBV12-4 and TRBJ1-1, with D maybe TRBD1 (5 bases). V was pared by 7 bases and J by 0 bases, with 12 bases between. This CDR3 has 14 amino acids. In DNA form, the CDR3 reads TGTGCCAGCACCTTTGACAGCATGAACACTGAAGCTTTCTTT. Amino acid sequence: CASTFDSMNTEAFF.

V gene TRBV5-4 combines with J gene TRBJ2-3; TRBD2 agrees at 9 bases. J lost 8 bases, V lost 1 base, and 14 bases had no gene match. The germline V gene has CDR1 SGHNT and CDR2 YYREEE (reference sequence). The CDR3 extends over 17 amino acids. This CDR3 reads CASSLYSGGASVGTQYF. DNA of the CDR3: TGTGCCAGCAGCTTGTATAGCGGGGGTGCTAGCGTAGGTACGCAGTATTTT.

This clonotype has at least ten counts. J is TRBJ2-1 and V is TRBV7-2; TRBD1 is a possible D gene (5 bases). This CDR3 has 13 residues. Trimming left V 5 bases short and J 5 bases short, with 10 bases between. From germline, CDR1 is SGHTA and CDR2 FQGNSA. For the CDR3, the DNA is TGTGCCAGCAGCAGAAACAGGAACAATGAGCAGTTCTTC. Protein: CASSRNRNNEQFF.

The chain has TRBV11-2 and TRBJ2-3; TRBD2 aligns across 8 bases. The CDR3 is 18 residues long. Germline V lookup: CDR1 SGHAT, CDR2 FQNNGV. Germline trimming cut 4 bases from V and 4 bases from J; bases unmatched to any gene: 16. The CDR3: CASSSYSGEIKMADTQYF. The CDR3 DNA sequence: TGTGCCAGCAGCTCTTATAGCGGGGAGATAAAGATGGCAGATACGCAGTATTTT.

The chain employs TRBV15 and TRBJ1-2; D may be TRBD1 (6 bases). Trimming pared 2 bases from V and 3 bases from J, leaving 16 bases between. CDR3 length equals 16 residues. Germline CDR1 and CDR2: LNHNV and YYDKDF (reference sequence). The CDR3 sequence is CATSRPTWDTHYGYTF. As DNA, the CDR3 is TGTGCCACCAGCAGACCTACCTGGGACACCCACTATGGCTACACCTTC.

The V and J genes are TRBV15 and TRBJ2-2; the D gene is possibly TRBD2 (6 bases). Per the germline V gene, CDR1 is LNHNV and CDR2 is YYDKDF (reference sequence). This CDR3 is built from 16 residues. V shed 2 bases and J shed 1 base, with 11 bases lying between them. CDR3 sequence (DNA): TGTGCCACCAGCAGACGGGCGGGGCAGAACACCGGGGAGCTGTTTTTT. Its translation is CATSRRAGQNTGELFF.

The chain employs TRBV19 and TRBJ2-4, with 7 bases aligning to TRBD2. The CDR3 contains 18 residues. Germline V gene lookup returns CDR1 LNHDA and CDR2 SQIVND (reference sequence). Trimming took 0 bases from V and 0 from J; bases not matched to a gene: 8. CDR3 sequence: CASSIEGMGGLAKNIQYF. In nucleotides, the CDR3 is TGTGCCAGTAGTATAGAGGGGATGGGGGGGTTAGCCAAAAACATTCAGTACTTC.

This clonotype was recorded at least ten times. This rearrangement joins TRBV5-6 to TRBJ1-3; 8 bases map to TRBD1. This CDR3 comprises 16 residues. With 2 bases clipped from V and 2 bases from J, the junction kept 6 bases outside the gene matches. Germline V lookup: CDR1 SGHDT, CDR2 YYEEEE. As DNA, the CDR3 is TGTGCCAGCAGCTTCAGGGGGCGCAACACTGGAAACACCATATATTTT. This sequence encodes CASSFRGRNTGNTIYF.

The chain uses TRBV3-1 and TRBJ1-6; D might be TRBD1 (5 bases). Trimming removed 0 bases from V and 12 bases from J, with 9 bases in between. This CDR3 contains 13 residues. The germline gives CDR1 LGHDT, CDR2 YNNKEL (reference sequence). The CDR3 DNA sequence: TGTGCCAGCAGCCAAGATTGGGGGGGACCCCTCCACTTT. Its protein product is CASSQDWGGPLHF.